Listed here are 29 T cell receptor beta chains from one sample, sequenced in a study of cytomegalovirus exposure and HLA in healthy donors. TCRdb keeps only in-frame clones here, not all; method: immunoSEQ multiplex PCR. The sample records about 44,000 clones, 80% to 95% being singletons. Sequences were obtained from PBMCs. The receptors were sampled from a woman aged 18-29 years in good health and CMV-seronegative.

V and J are TRBV28 and TRBJ1-2, with a possible D match to TRBD1 (5 bases). The CDR3 is 14 residues long. V was trimmed by 2 bases and J by 6 bases, leaving 13 bases between them. CDR1 and CDR2 (germline): MDHEN, SYDVKM. As DNA, the CDR3 is TGTGCCAGCAGTTTAAGACAGTCGGGCGATGGCTACACCTTC. Translation: CASSLRQSGDGYTF.

The chain couples TRBV2 to TRBJ2-7; weak D call: TRBD1 (6 bases). V dropped 11 bases and J dropped 2 bases, with 13 bases sitting between them. CDR3 length: 12 residues. Germline-derived CDR1 and CDR2 are SNHLY and FYNNEI. CDR3 DNA: TGTGCCGCAGAGGACAGTACCTACGAGCAGTACTTC. Its translation is CAAEDSTYEQYF.

The J gene is TRBJ1-5, the V gene TRBV6-5; 8 bases agree with TRBD1. V lost 3 bases, J lost 5 bases, and 3 bases stayed unmatched. The length of the CDR3 is 14 residues. The germline CDR1 and CDR2 sequences are MNHEY and SVGAGI. The CDR3 here is CASSYTTGDQPQHF. The DNA of the CDR3 is TGTGCCAGCAGTTATACGACAGGGGATCAGCCCCAGCATTTT.

The V call is TRBV5-1, the J call TRBJ1-4; D possibly corresponds to TRBD1 (6 bases). The germline V and J ends were trimmed by 1 base and 5 bases, with 9 bases remaining between them. The CDR3 is made up of 14 amino acids. Germline loops: CDR1 SGHRS, CDR2 YFSETQ. The CDR3 here is CASSLQGLNEKLFF. The CDR3 coding sequence is TGCGCCAGCAGCTTGCAGGGGCTAAATGAAAAACTGTTTTTT.

V and J are TRBV18 and TRBJ1-5; 7 bases align to TRBD1. The CDR3 has 14 residues. Germline CDR1 is KGHSH and CDR2 is LQKENI. V lost 2 bases, J lost 5 bases, and 3 bases stayed unmatched. The CDR3 here is CASSPWTGDQPQHF. In DNA, the CDR3 is TGTGCCAGCTCACCATGGACAGGAGATCAGCCCCAGCATTTT.

A single count supports this clone. J is TRBJ2-5 and V is TRBV2; TRBD2 matches at 8 bases. The length of the CDR3 is 14 residues. Trimming at V came to 5 bases and at J to 4 bases, leaving 6 bases not matched to a gene. Germline lookup yields CDR1 SNHLY and CDR2 FYNNEI. CDR3 region: CASSRSLAGETQYF. CDR3 DNA sequence: TGTGCCAGCAGTCGAAGTCTAGCGGGAGAGACCCAGTACTTC.

This chain connects TRBV30 to TRBJ1-2; D unresolved. Trimming stripped 5 bases from V and 4 bases from J, with 17 bases between. The germline gives CDR1 GTSNPN, CDR2 SVGIG (reference sequence). The CDR3 is made up of 14 amino acids. The CDR3 nucleotides are TGTGCCTGGCTCCACCCTTCTTACGGCTATGGCTACACCTTC. Its translation is CAWLHPSYGYGYTF.

This clone appeared once. This chain uses TRBV19 with TRBJ2-5, with D possibly being TRBD1 (5 bases). The CDR3 covers 13 residues. Trimming left V 3 bases short and J 4 bases short, with 9 bases between. CDR1 and CDR2 (germline): LNHDA, SQIVND (reference sequence). CDR3 sequence reads: CASSMTERETQYF. CDR3 coding DNA: TGTGCCAGTAGTATGACAGAAAGAGAGACCCAGTACTTC.

The chain recombines TRBV6-1 with TRBJ1-1; unclear D gene. This CDR3 is built from 13 residues. Germline V gene sequence: CDR1 MNHNS, CDR2 SASEGT. V was cut by 0 bases and J by 5 bases, with 7 bases left in between. Written as DNA, the CDR3 is TGTGCCAGCAGTGAAGCGCCCGGGACTGAAGCTTTCTTT. It specifies CASSEAPGTEAFF.

This sequence joins TRBV4-2 and TRBJ1-2; D is uncertain. The CDR3 has 13 residues. V was pared by 0 bases and J by 8 bases, with 10 bases between. Germline CDR1 is LGHNA and CDR2 is YNFKEQ. CDR3 residues: CASSQEAGQGYTF. DNA for the CDR3: TGTGCCAGCAGCCAAGAGGCAGGCCAGGGCTACACCTTC.

The V gene is TRBV11-2, the J gene TRBJ1-1; no reliable D call. V lost 1 base to trimming and J lost 10 bases, with 13 bases between them. This CDR3 is built from 13 residues. CDR1 and CDR2 (germline): SGHAT, FQNNGV. As DNA, the CDR3 is TGTGCCAGCAGCTTAGGGTCCCCGGGAGGAGCTTTCTTT. This codes for CASSLGSPGGAFF.

V and J are TRBV19 and TRBJ2-1; D may be TRBD2 (5 bases). Trimming stripped 3 bases from V and 2 bases from J, with 11 bases between. Germline V CDR1 and CDR2: LNHDA, SQIVND (reference sequence). This CDR3 has 15 residues. The CDR3 loop is CASSIEGSAYNEQFF. The DNA of the CDR3 is TGTGCCAGTAGTATTGAGGGATCGGCCTACAATGAGCAGTTCTTC.

The chain uses TRBV7-9 and TRBJ1-1; possibly TRBD1 for D (5 bases). Between the trimmed V and J ends, which lost 1 base and 4 bases, there was a span of 7 bases. The CDR3 totals 13 residues. CDR1 SEHNR and CDR2 FQNEAQ come from the germline V gene (reference sequence). CDR3 nucleotides: TGTGCCAGCAGCTTAGAGGGGTTCACTGAAGCTTTCTTT. Translated: CASSLEGFTEAFF. Based on the CDR3 plus reference TRBV7-9 and TRBJ1-1, the full variable domain is DTGVSQNPRHKITKRGQNVTFRCDPISEHNRLYWYRQTLGQGPEFLTYFQNEAQLEKSRLLSDRFSAERPKGSFSTLEIQRTEQGDSAMYLCASSLEGFTEAFFGQGTRLTVV.

J is TRBJ2-1 and V is TRBV5-1; 7 nucleotides match TRBD2. The CDR3 has 17 amino acids. Germline CDR1 SGHRS, CDR2 YFSETQ. V was clipped by 0 bases and J by 2 bases; unmatched bases: 8. In DNA, the CDR3 is TGCGCCAGCAGCTTGGACGGACTAGGAAGAACCTACAATGAGCAGTTCTTC. Encoded protein: CASSLDGLGRTYNEQFF.

V gene TRBV7-9 combines with J gene TRBJ2-6, with D possibly being TRBD1 (6 bases). The CDR3 is 14 amino acids. Germline V gene data show CDR1 as SEHNR and CDR2 as FQNEAQ (reference sequence). Between the trimmed V and J ends, which lost 11 bases and 4 bases, there was a span of 15 bases. CDR3 DNA sequence: TGTGCCGGCGCAACAGGGACCGGGGCCAACGTCCTGACTTTC. Protein product: CAGATGTGANVLTF. Together with reference TRBV7-9 and TRBJ2-6, the CDR3 gives the full variable domain: DTGVSQNPRHKITKRGQNVTFRCDPISEHNRLYWYRQTLGQGPEFLTYFQNEAQLEKSRLLSDRFSAERPKGSFSTLEIQRTEQGDSAMYLCAGATGTGANVLTFGAGSRLTVL.

The V call is TRBV5-3, the J call TRBJ2-5; tentatively, D is TRBD2 (5 bases). TRBV5-3 is marked as an open reading frame, function uncertain. V was shortened by 5 bases and J by 2 bases, with 19 bases between the two germline ends. The CDR3 length is 16 residues. CDR3 nucleotides: TGTGCCAGAAGGGCTAAAACGGAGGAGAAACAAGAGACCCAGTACTTC. Amino acid sequence: CARRAKTEEKQETQYF.

The chain combines TRBV7-9 with TRBJ1-2; no firm D call. The germline V gene encodes CDR1 SEHNR and CDR2 FQNEAQ (reference sequence). With 1 base removed from V and 2 bases from J, the gap between germline ends came to 11 bases. This CDR3 has 15 amino acids. The CDR3 sequence: CASSLDRLRNYGYTF. CDR3 bases: TGTGCCAGCAGCTTAGATCGATTGAGGAACTATGGCTACACCTTC.

The chain employs TRBV6-1 and TRBJ2-5, with D perhaps matching TRBD2 (7 bases). The CDR3 contains 13 residues. Germline values: CDR1 MNHNS, CDR2 SASEGT. V lost 5 bases, J lost 3 bases, and 10 bases lay in between. CDR3 DNA sequence: TGTGCCAGCAGTCGGGGGGCCGAAGAGACCCAGTACTTC. Amino acids: CASSRGAEETQYF.

The chain joins TRBV28 to TRBJ1-2; 7 positions match TRBD1. The CDR3 extends over 16 amino acids. Germline trimming cut 10 bases from V and 1 base from J; bases unmatched to any gene: 15. Per germline, CDR1 MDHEN and CDR2 SYDVKM. The DNA for the CDR3 is TGTGCCACCATCCAGAACAGGGGATCTTTTAACTATGGCTACACCTTC. Amino acid sequence: CATIQNRGSFNYGYTF.

The chain has TRBV15 and TRBJ1-1; possible D gene TRBD1, 6 bases. Trimming took 0 bases from V and 1 from J, leaving 15 bases between them. The CDR3 length is 17 residues. Germline V gene sequence: CDR1 LNHNV, CDR2 YYDKDF (reference sequence). The DNA for the CDR3 is TGTGCCACCAGCAGAGAGTGGAAGGGGGAGAGGAACACTGAAGCTTTCTTT. Its translation is CATSREWKGERNTEAFF.

The rearrangement links TRBV29-1 to TRBJ2-7, with TRBD2 matching 7 bases. Germline V gene sequence: CDR1 SQVTM, CDR2 ANQGSEA. CDR3 length: 14 residues. Trimming removed 5 bases from V and 0 bases from J; junction bases left unmatched: 7. CDR3 bases: TGCAGCGTTTGGGGGGGTAGGAACTCCTACGAGCAGTACTTC. Translating it yields CSVWGGRNSYEQYF.

The DNA of the CDR3 is TGTGCCAGCAGTTTAGGCGGGAGGGCCCTGTATACGCAGTATTTT. It yields the protein CASSLGGRALYTQYF. V and J are TRBV27 and TRBJ2-3; 9 bases fit TRBD2. The length of the CDR3 is 15 residues. From germline, CDR1 is MNHEY and CDR2 SMNVEV (reference sequence). The V gene end was trimmed by 2 bases and the J gene end by 7 bases; junction bases not matched to a gene: 7.

The rearrangement joins TRBV5-1 to TRBJ2-2, with 8 bases that match TRBD1. Losses at the gene ends were 6 bases for V and 6 bases for J; bases not matched to a gene: 7. Germline V CDR1 and CDR2: SGHRS, YFSETQ. This CDR3 comprises 14 residues. CDR3 nucleotide sequence: TGCGCCAGCATCCAAACAGGGGGGCCCGGGGAGCTGTTTTTT. Encoded protein: CASIQTGGPGELFF.

This chain joins TRBV5-1 and TRBJ1-3; 7 bases align to TRBD1. The trim removed 4 bases at V and 2 bases at J, leaving 3 bases unmatched. The CDR3 extends over 14 amino acids. CDR1 and CDR2 from the germline V gene are SGHRS and YFSETQ. The CDR3 here is CASSEQGTGNTIYF. The CDR3 bases are TGCGCCAGCAGCGAACAGGGGACTGGAAACACCATATATTTT.

The V gene is TRBV28, the J gene TRBJ2-2; D may be TRBD2 (6 bases). There are 14 residues in the CDR3. V gave up 9 bases and J gave up 4 bases, with 15 bases separating them. Looked up from germline, CDR1 is MDHEN and CDR2 is SYDVKM. CDR3 nucleotide sequence: TGTGCCAGTCGGGTCGGGGGAGTCACCGGGGAGCTGTTTTTT. Protein: CASRVGGVTGELFF.

In DNA form, the CDR3 reads TGTGCCAGCGGGTTAGCGGACTCCTACGAGCAGTACTTC. This encodes CASGLADSYEQYF. V gene TRBV6-5 combines with J gene TRBJ2-7; TRBD2 might be the D (6 bases). The germline V gene has CDR1 MNHEY and CDR2 SVGAGI. The CDR3 consists of 13 residues. The V end was cut by 8 bases, the J end by 0 bases, with 11 bases between.

This clone was detected only a few times. The chain recombines TRBV4-1 with TRBJ2-7; D is possibly TRBD2 (6 bases). Germline loops: CDR1 MGHRA, CDR2 YSYEKL. The ends were cut back, 4 bases at V and 0 bases at J, with 13 bases in the middle. The CDR3 sequence is 15 residues long. The CDR3 nucleotides read TGCGCCAGCAGCCCCCGGCTAGCGACCTCCTACGAGCAGTACTTC. Protein: CASSPRLATSYEQYF.

The chain uses TRBV5-4 and TRBJ2-4; D unresolved. CDR1 is SGHNT, CDR2 YYREEE, per germline (reference sequence). Trimming removed 0 bases from V and 0 bases from J, with 13 bases in between. The CDR3 consists of 17 residues. The CDR3 sequence: CASSLDPYELAKNIQYF. CDR3 sequence (DNA): TGTGCCAGCAGCTTGGATCCATATGAACTAGCCAAAAACATTCAGTACTTC.

The V gene is TRBV10-2, the J gene TRBJ2-7; 7 bases agree with TRBD2. Germline assignment: CDR1 WSHSY and CDR2 SAAADI. With 3 bases clipped from V and 3 bases from J, the junction kept 11 bases outside the gene matches. The CDR3 is 16 residues long. CDR3 nucleotide sequence: TGCGCCAGCAGTGATGGGTTTTCCGGGAGGATCTACGAGCAGTACTTC. Its translation is CASSDGFSGRIYEQYF.